Below are 24 T cell receptor beta chains sequenced from a single sample in a study of early T cells in non-severe SARS-CoV-2 infection. Each CDR3 protein is one row after TCRdb ran MiXCR on the 5' RACE reads. The table includes about 63,000 distinct CDR3 sequences, approximately 12% detected once. The sequenced material came from whole blood. The receptor source for this set is an adult who was a healthcare worker with PCR-confirmed SARS-CoV-2 infection or an uninfected control (not recorded which).

The sample holds many counts of this clonotype. The chain is built from TRBV19 and TRBJ2-6; D is undetermined. The CDR3 is 15 residues long. Trimming stripped 9 bases from V and 4 bases from J, with 16 bases between. Germline CDR1 LNHDA, CDR2 SQIVND (reference sequence). The CDR3 DNA follows: TGTGCCAGCGACTTAAAGGGCGGAGGGGCCAACGTCCTGACTTTC. It codes for CASDLKGGGANVLTF.

At least ten counts were recorded for this clonotype. V and J are TRBV18 and TRBJ2-3; TRBD1 might be the D (6 bases). This CDR3 contains 15 residues. V lost 5 bases, J lost 2 bases, and 14 bases lay in between. Germline V lookup: CDR1 KGHSH, CDR2 LQKENI. CDR3 amino acids: CASSTYRVDTDTQYF. The CDR3, as DNA: TGTGCCAGCTCAACTTACAGGGTTGACACAGATACGCAGTATTTT. The whole variable domain, filled in from reference TRBV18 and TRBJ2-3, reads NAGVMQNPRHLVRRRGQEARLRCSPMKGHSHVYWYRQLPEEGLKFMVYLQKENIIDESGMPKERFSAEFPKEGPSILRIQQVVRGDSAAYFCASSTYRVDTDTQYFGPGTRLTVL.

This clonotype has only a few counts. The chain carries TRBV7-6 and TRBJ2-5; perhaps TRBD2 as D (7 bases). V lost 1 base, J lost 4 bases, and 19 bases lay in between. CDR3 size: 17 residues. CDR1 is SGHVS, CDR2 FNYEAQ, per germline. The CDR3 bases are TGTGCCAGCAGCTTAGGCCGGGGGGCAGGGAGTCGAGAGACCCAGTACTTC. Its translation is CASSLGRGAGSRETQYF.

This chain links TRBV12-3 or TRBV12-4 with TRBJ1-5; TRBD1 matches 7 bases. V was pared by 4 bases and J by 6 bases, with 3 bases of the junction left unmatched. CDR3 length: 13 amino acids. In nucleotides, the CDR3 is TGTGCCAGCAGTTCCCAGGGGGGTCAGCCCCAGCATTTT. It is translated as CASSSQGGQPQHF.

This clonotype was picked up many times. This chain joins TRBV7-9 and TRBJ2-5, with D unresolved. Trimming removed 8 bases at V and 4 bases at J, with 8 bases between. Germline V gene sequence: CDR1 SEHNR, CDR2 FQNEAQ (reference sequence). CDR3 length: 11 residues. The CDR3 DNA reads TGTGCCAGCTCACCGTCAGAGACCCAGTACTTC. Amino acids: CASSPSETQYF.

This clonotype was observed many times. The chain uses TRBV29-1 and TRBJ2-3; possibly TRBD2 for D (5 bases). The germline V gene encodes CDR1 SQVTM and CDR2 ANQGSEA. The CDR3 consists of 11 residues. Trimming pared 6 bases from V and 2 bases from J, leaving 6 bases between. As DNA, the CDR3 is TGCAGCGTCGGACTCACAGATACGCAGTATTTT. Amino acids: CSVGLTDTQYF.

This clonotype was picked up many times. The J gene is TRBJ2-2, the V gene TRBV6-5; TRBD2 matches 12 bases. The CDR3 sequence is 15 residues long. Per germline, CDR1 MNHEY and CDR2 SVGAGI. The V and J ends lost 5 bases and 7 bases, in that order; junction bases with no gene match: 5. In nucleotides, the CDR3 is TGTGCCAGCAGTCCTAGCGGGGGGGCAAACGGGGAGCTGTTTTTT. Translated: CASSPSGGANGELFF.

The J gene is TRBJ2-3, the V gene TRBV7-6; D is perhaps TRBD2 (6 bases). The CDR3 totals 14 residues. Germline CDR1 is SGHVS and CDR2 is FNYEAQ. V was pared by 1 base and J by 4 bases, with 9 bases between. CDR3 in DNA: TGTGCCAGCAGCTTAGACGGAGGGCCAGATACGCAGTATTTT. Amino acids: CASSLDGGPDTQYF.

This clonotype was seen at least ten times. This chain connects TRBV12-3 or TRBV12-4 to TRBJ1-6; D remains unclear. The V gene lost 2 bases and the J gene lost 5 bases, with 7 bases spanning the gap. The length of the CDR3 is 14 residues. The chain's CDR3 is CASSLWADNSPLHF. Written as DNA, the CDR3 is TGTGCCAGCAGTTTATGGGCCGATAATTCACCCCTCCACTTT.

As for this clonotype: Possible read error: a much larger clone is one base away. The chain couples TRBV5-1 to TRBJ1-2; D gene unclear. The CDR3 is made up of 15 amino acids. Germline-derived CDR1 and CDR2 are SGHRS and YFSETQ. In nucleotides, the CDR3 is TGCTCCAGCAGTTCGTCGGGGAAAGGAAACTATGGCTACACCTTC. Amino acid sequence: CSSSSSGKGNYGYTF. Together with reference TRBV5-1 and TRBJ1-2, the CDR3 gives the full variable domain: KAGVTQTPRYLIKTRGQQVTLSCSPISGHRSVSWYQQTPGQGLQFLFEYFSETQRNKGNFPGRFSGRQFSNSRSEMNVSTLELGDSALYLCSSSSSGKGNYGYTFGSGTRLTVV.

This chain connects TRBV12-3 or TRBV12-4 to TRBJ2-3; D is ambiguous. The ends were cut back, 3 bases at V and 3 bases at J, with 4 bases in the middle. The CDR3 length is 12 residues. The CDR3 spells CASSFATDTQYF. CDR3 nucleotides: TGTGCCAGCAGTTTCGCAACAGATACGCAGTATTTT.

This clonotype was seen many times. The genes are TRBV4-1 and TRBJ2-5; D perhaps matches TRBD1 (5 bases). This CDR3 contains 14 residues. The germline V gene encodes CDR1 MGHRA and CDR2 YSYEKL. Trimming pared 4 bases from V and 0 bases from J, leaving 9 bases between. DNA for the CDR3: TGCGCCAGCAGCCCTGGGGCGTACCAAGAGACCCAGTACTTC. As protein: CASSPGAYQETQYF.

This clonotype came up many times. The V call is TRBV6-5, the J call TRBJ2-7; 10 positions agree with TRBD1. Germline assignment: CDR1 MNHEY and CDR2 SVGAGI. CDR3 length equals 15 residues. V was pared by 6 bases and J by 6 bases, with 11 bases of the junction left unmatched. CDR3 sequence reads: CASSQPRQGAGEQYF. The CDR3 DNA reads as TGTGCCAGCAGCCAGCCCCGACAGGGGGCTGGCGAGCAGTACTTC.

This clonotype was seen many times. The chain uses TRBV20-1 and TRBJ2-5, with D possibly being TRBD1 (5 bases). The CDR3 is 11 amino acids. Germline assignment: CDR1 DFQATT and CDR2 SNEGSKA (reference sequence). Trimming took 7 bases from V and 2 from J, leaving 8 bases between them. The CDR3 spells CSGQGQETQYF. The CDR3 nucleotides are TGCAGTGGGCAGGGACAAGAGACCCAGTACTTC.

This clonotype was counted many times. V and J are TRBV21-1 and TRBJ2-1; the listed D gene, TRBD1, was not tested against the DNA. TRBV21-1 is listed as a pseudogene. This CDR3 is 16 amino acids long. In nucleotides, the CDR3 is TGTGCCAGCAGCAAAATGGGACAGGGGATCCACAATGAGCAGTTCTTC. Translating gives CASSKMGQGIHNEQFF.

The table lists this clonotype with many counts. This chain uses TRBV9 with TRBJ2-3; TRBD1 matches at 7 bases. The germline CDR1 and CDR2 sequences are SGDLS and YYNGEE. With V trimmed by 0 bases and J by 3 bases, 1 base remained unmatched. This CDR3 contains 14 residues. CDR3 DNA: TGTGCCAGCAGCGTAGTCAGGGGGACAGATACGCAGTATTTT. Amino acids: CASSVVRGTDTQYF.

This clonotype came up many times. This chain uses TRBV7-2 with TRBJ1-2; D possibly corresponds to TRBD1 (5 bases). Trimming stripped 3 bases from V and 0 bases from J, with 8 bases between. CDR3 size: 14 residues. CDR1 SGHTA and CDR2 FQGNSA come from the germline V gene. The CDR3 nucleotides are TGTGCCAGCAGCTTGACAGCTTCTAACTATGGCTACACCTTC. Encoded protein: CASSLTASNYGYTF.

This clonotype was counted at least ten times. V usage is TRBV10-3 and J usage is TRBJ2-7, with 13 bases that match TRBD2. V trimming: 4 bases; J trimming: 2 bases; junction bases outside the gene matches: 11. The germline CDR1 and CDR2 sequences are ENHRY and SYGVKD. This CDR3 contains 18 residues. In nucleotides, the CDR3 is TGTGCCATCAGTGGACCCTCTACTAGCGGGGGGGGGACCTACGAGCAGTACTTC. Its translation is CAISGPSTSGGGTYEQYF.

This clonotype has a handful of counts. The chain couples TRBV10-3 to TRBJ2-7; no clear D. This CDR3 contains 12 residues. V lost 0 bases, J lost 4 bases, and 4 bases lay in between. Germline V gene data show CDR1 as ENHRY and CDR2 as SYGVKD. CDR3 nucleotides: TGTGCCATCAGTGAGTCGGGGTACGAGCAGTACTTC. Its translation is CAISESGYEQYF.

This clonotype was detected many times. This rearrangement joins TRBV20-1 to TRBJ1-1; 10 bases agree with TRBD1. The CDR3 loop spans 13 amino acids. Losses at the gene ends were 6 bases for V and 6 bases for J; bases not matched to a gene: 7. Germline-derived CDR1 and CDR2 are DFQATT and SNEGSKA (reference sequence). CDR3 protein: CSAAGQGVPEAFF. The CDR3 coding sequence is TGCAGTGCGGCCGGACAGGGGGTTCCTGAAGCTTTCTTT.

This clonotype was detected a few times. The chain uses TRBV11-2 and TRBJ2-1; TRBD2 aligns across 7 bases. V trimming: 7 bases; J trimming: 2 bases; junction bases outside the gene matches: 8. This CDR3 contains 15 residues. Germline CDR1 SGHAT, CDR2 FQNNGV. CDR3 region: CASTVGRGTYNEQFF. The CDR3 DNA follows: TGTGCCAGCACAGTGGGGCGGGGGACCTACAATGAGCAGTTCTTC.

Comment on this clonotype: The junction shows a germline mismatch at one end, possibly a read error. The CDR3 sequence is CATGDRAPGAF. Written as DNA, the CDR3 is TGTGCCACCGGGGACAGGGCCCCTGGAGCCTTC. The V gene is TRBV9, the J gene TRBJ1-2, with 9 bases identical to TRBD1. Germline CDR1 and CDR2: SGDLS and YYNGEE. The CDR3 has 11 residues.

V gene TRBV4-3 combines with J gene TRBJ2-1, with TRBD1 identical over 7 bases. Per the germline V gene, CDR1 is LGHNA and CDR2 is YSLEER. The CDR3 has 16 amino acids. The V gene end was trimmed by 0 bases and the J gene end by 4 bases; junction bases not matched to a gene: 6. CDR3: CASSQEVQGNYNEQFF. The DNA for the CDR3 is TGCGCCAGCAGCCAAGAGGTACAGGGGAATTACAATGAGCAGTTCTTC.

In this sample, this clonotype turned up many times. This chain connects TRBV11-2 to TRBJ1-2, with 12 bases that match TRBD1. Losses at the gene ends were 1 base for V and 4 bases for J; bases not matched to a gene: 4. CDR1 and CDR2 from the germline V gene are SGHAT and FQNNGV. There are 16 residues in the CDR3. Written as DNA, the CDR3 is TGTGCCAGCAGCTTAGTAGGGGACAGGGGGCCCTATGGCTACACCTTC. It is translated as CASSLVGDRGPYGYTF.